This T cell receptor (beta chain) emerged from a study of shared T cell receptors in the human thymus. The CDR3 consists of 12 residues. Germline V gives CDR1 MNHEY, CDR2 SVGAGI. The J segment lost 6 bases and the V segment lost 6 bases, leaving 2 bases of the junction unmatched. Here immunoSEQ multiplex PCR was the method, and the copy in TCRdb shows in-frame clones only, minus some. This sample has roughly 560,000 clones; around three quarters occur once, and the top ten carry about 0.013%. The same specimen was also included in a second study, on human thymus T cells. According to that study: Serving as donors were healthy Finnish infants, each of whom was having open corrective surgery for congenital heart defects. The thymus was resected at corrective cardiac surgery. Among thymic and blood repertoires, usage of V and J genes appeared biased. Related research described thymic repertoires that were highly overlapping among unrelated individuals.

The receptor comes from a boy in the first two years of life with a congenital heart defect. Sequencing input: thymocytes. The chain is built from TRBV6-5 and TRBJ1-5; 7 nucleotides match TRBD1. CDR3 residues: CASRHRGQPQHF. The DNA of the CDR3 is TGTGCCAGCAGGCACAGGGGTCAGCCCCAGCATTTT.